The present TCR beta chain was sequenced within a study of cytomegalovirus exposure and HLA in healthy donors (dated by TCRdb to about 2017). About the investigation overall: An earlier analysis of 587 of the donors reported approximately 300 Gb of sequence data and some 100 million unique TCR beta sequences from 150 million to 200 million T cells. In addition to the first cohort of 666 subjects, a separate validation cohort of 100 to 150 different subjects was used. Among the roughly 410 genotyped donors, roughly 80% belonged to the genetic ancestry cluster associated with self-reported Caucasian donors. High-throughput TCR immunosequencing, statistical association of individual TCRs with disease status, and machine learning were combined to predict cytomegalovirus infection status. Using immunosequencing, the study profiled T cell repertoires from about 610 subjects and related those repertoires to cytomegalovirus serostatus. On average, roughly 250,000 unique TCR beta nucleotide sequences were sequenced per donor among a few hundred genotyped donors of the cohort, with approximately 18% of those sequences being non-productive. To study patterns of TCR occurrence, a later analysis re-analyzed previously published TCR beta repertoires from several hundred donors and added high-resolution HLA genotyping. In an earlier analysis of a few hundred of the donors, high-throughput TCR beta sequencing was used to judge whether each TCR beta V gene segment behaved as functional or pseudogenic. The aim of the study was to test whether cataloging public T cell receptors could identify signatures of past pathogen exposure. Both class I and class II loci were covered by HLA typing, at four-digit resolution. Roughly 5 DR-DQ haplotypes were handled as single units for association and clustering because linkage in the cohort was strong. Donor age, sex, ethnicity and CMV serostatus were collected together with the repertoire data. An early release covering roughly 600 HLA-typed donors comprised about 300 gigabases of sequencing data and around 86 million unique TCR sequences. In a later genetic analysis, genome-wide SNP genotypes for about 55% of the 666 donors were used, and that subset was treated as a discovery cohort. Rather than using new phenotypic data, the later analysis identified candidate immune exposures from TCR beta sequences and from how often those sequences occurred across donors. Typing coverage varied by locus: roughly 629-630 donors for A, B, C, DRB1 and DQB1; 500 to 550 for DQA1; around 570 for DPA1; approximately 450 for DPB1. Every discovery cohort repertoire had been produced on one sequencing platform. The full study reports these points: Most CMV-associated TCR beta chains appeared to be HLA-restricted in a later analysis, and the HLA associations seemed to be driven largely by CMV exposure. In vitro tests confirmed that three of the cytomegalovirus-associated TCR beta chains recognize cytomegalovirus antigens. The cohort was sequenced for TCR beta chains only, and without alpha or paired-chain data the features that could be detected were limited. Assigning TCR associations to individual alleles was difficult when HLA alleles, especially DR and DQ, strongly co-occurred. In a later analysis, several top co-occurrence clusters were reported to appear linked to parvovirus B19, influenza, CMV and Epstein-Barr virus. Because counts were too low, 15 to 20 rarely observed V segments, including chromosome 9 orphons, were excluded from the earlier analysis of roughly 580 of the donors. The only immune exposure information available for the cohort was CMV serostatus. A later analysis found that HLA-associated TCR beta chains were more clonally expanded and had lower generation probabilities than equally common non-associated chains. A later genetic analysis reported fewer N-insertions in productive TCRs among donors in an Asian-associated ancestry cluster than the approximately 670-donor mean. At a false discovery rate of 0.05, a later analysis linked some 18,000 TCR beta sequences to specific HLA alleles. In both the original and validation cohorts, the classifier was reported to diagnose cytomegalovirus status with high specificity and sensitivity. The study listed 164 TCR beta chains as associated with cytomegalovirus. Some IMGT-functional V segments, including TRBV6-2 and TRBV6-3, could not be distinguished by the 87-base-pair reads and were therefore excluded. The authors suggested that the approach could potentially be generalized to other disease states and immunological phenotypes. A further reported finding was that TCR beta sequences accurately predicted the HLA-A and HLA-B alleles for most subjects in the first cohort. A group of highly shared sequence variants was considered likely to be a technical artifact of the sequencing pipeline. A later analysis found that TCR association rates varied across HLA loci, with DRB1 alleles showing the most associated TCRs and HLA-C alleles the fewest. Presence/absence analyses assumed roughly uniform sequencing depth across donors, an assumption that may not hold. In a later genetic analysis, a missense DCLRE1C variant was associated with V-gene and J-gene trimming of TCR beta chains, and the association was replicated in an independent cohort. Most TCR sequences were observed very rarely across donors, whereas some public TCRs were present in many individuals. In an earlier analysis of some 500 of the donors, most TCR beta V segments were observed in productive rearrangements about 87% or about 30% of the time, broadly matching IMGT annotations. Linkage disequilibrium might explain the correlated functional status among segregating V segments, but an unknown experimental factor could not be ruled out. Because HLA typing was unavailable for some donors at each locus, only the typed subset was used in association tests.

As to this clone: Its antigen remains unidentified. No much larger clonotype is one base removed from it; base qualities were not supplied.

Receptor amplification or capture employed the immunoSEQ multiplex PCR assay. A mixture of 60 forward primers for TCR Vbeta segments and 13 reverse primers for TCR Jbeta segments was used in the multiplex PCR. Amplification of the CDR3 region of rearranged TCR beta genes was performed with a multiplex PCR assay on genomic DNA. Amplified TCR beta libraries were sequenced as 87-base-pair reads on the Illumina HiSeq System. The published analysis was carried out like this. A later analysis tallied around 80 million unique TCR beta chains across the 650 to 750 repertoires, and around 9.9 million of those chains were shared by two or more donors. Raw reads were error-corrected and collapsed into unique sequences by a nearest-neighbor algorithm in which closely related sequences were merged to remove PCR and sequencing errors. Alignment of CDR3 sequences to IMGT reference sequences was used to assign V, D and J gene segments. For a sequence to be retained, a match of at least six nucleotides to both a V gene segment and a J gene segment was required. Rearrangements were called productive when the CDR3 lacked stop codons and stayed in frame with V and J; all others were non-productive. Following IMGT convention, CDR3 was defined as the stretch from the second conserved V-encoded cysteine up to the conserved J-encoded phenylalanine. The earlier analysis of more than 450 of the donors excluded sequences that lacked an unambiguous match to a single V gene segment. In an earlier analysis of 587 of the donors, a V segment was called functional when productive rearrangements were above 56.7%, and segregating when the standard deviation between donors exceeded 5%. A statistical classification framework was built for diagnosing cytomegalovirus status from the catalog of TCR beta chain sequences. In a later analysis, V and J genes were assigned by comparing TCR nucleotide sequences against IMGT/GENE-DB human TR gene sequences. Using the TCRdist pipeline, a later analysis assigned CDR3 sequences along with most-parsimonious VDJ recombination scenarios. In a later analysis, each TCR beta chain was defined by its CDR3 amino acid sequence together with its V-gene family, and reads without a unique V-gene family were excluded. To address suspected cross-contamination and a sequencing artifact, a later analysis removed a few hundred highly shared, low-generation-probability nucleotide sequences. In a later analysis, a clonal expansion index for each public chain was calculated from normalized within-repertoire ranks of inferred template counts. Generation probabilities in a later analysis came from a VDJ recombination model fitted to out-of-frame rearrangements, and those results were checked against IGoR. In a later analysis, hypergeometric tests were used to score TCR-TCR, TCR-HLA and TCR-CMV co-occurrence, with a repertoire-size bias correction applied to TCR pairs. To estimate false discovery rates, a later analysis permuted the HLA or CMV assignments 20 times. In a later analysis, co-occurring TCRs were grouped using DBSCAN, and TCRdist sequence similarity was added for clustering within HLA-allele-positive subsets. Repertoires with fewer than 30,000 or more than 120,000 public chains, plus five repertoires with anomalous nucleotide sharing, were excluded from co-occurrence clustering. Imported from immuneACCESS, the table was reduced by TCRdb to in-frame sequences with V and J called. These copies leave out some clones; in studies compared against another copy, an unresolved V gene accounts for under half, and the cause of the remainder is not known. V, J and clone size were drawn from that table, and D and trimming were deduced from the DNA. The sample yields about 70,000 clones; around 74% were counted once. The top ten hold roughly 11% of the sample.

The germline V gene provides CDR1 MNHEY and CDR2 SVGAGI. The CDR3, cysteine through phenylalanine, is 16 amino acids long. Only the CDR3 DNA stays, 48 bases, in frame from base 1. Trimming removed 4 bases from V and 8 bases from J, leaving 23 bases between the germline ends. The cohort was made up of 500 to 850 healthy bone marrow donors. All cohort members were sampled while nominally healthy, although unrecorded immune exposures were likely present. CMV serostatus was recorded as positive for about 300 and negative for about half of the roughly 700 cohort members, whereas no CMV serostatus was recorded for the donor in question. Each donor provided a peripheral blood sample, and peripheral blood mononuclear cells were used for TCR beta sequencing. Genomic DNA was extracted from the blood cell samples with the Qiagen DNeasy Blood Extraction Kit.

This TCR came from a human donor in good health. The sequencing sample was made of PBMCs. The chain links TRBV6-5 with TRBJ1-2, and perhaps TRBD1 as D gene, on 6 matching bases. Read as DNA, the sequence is TGTGCCAGCAGTTCAACGTTAAAACTTTCAGGGGTGGGCTACACCTTC. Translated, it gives CASSSTLKLSGVGYTF.